This T cell receptor beta chain is drawn from a study of response to subunit inactivated influenza vaccine. The sample holds a few counts of this clonotype. Its antigen is undetermined. General study findings and limits: Seasonal influenza vaccination, on each occasion, was suggested by the authors to recruit few new T cells.

This CDR3 is built from 15 residues. Germline CDR1 MGHDK, CDR2 SYGVNS. Trimming took 5 bases from V and 4 from J; bases not matched to a gene: 5. TCRdb re-called the RT-PCR reads with MiXCR, one entry per CDR3 protein. The profile shows 650,000 to 800,000 distinct CDR3 sequences, approximately 17% of them singletons. The starting material was PBMCs from blood, obtained about 5 days after vaccination. The gene calls are TRBV25-1 and TRBJ1-4, with 9 bases identical to TRBD1. The TCR comes from a man aged 50 to 60 who received an inactivated influenza vaccine. The CDR3: CASSQPGQGNEKLFF. As DNA, the CDR3 is TGTGCCAGCAGTCAGCCGGGACAGGGTAATGAAAAACTGTTTTTT.